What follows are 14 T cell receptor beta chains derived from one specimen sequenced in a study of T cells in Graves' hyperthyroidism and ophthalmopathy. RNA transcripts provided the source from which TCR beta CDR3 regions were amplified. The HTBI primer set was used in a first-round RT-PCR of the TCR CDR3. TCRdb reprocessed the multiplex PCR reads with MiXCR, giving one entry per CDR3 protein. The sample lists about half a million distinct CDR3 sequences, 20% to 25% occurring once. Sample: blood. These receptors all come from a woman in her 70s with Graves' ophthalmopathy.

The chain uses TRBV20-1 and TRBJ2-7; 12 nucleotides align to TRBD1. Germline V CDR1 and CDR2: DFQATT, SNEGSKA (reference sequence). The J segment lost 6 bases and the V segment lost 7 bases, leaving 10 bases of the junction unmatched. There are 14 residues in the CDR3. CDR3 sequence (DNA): TGCAGTGGGATTCCCGGGACAGGGGGCGTCGAGCAGTACTTC. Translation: CSGIPGTGGVEQYF.

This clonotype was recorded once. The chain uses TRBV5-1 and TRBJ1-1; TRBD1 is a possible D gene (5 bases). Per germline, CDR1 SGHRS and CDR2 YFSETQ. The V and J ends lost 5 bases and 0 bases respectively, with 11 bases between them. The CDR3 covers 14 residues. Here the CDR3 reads CASRLGTLNTEAFF. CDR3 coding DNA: TGCGCCAGCAGACTAGGGACGTTGAACACTGAAGCTTTCTTT.

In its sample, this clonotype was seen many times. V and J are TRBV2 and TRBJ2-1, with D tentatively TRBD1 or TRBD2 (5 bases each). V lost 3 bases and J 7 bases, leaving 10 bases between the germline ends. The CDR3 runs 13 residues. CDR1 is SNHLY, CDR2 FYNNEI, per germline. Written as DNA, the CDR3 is TGTGCCAGCAGTGAGAACAGGAGGAATGAGCAGTTCTTC. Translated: CASSENRRNEQFF.

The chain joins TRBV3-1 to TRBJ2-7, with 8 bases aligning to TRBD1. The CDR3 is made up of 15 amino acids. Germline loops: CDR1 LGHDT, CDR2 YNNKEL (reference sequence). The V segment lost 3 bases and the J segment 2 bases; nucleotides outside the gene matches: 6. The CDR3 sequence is CASSQIPGQAYEQYF. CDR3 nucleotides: TGTGCCAGCAGCCAGATACCGGGACAGGCCTACGAGCAGTACTTC.

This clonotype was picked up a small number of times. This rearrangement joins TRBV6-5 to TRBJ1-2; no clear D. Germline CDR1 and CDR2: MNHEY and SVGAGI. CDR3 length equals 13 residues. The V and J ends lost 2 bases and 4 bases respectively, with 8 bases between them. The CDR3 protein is CASSYRVGYGYTF. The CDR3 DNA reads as TGTGCCAGCAGTTACCGAGTTGGCTATGGCTACACCTTC.

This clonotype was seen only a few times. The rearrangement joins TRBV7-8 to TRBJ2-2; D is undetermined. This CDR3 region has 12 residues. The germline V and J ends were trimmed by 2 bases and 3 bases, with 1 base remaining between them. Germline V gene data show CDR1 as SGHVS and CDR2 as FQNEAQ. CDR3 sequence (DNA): TGTGCCAGCAGCTTACACACCGGGGAGCTGTTTTTT. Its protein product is CASSLHTGELFF. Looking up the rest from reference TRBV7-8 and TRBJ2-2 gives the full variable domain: GAGVSQSPRYKVAKRGQDVALRCDPISGHVSLFWYQQALGQGPEFLTYFQNEAQLDKSGLPSDRFFAERPEGSVSTLKIQRTQQEDSAVYLCASSLHTGELFFGEGSRLTVL.

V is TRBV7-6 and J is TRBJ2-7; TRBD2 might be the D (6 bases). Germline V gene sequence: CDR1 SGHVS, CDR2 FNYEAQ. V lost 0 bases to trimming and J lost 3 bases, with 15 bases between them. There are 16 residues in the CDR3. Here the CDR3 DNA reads TGTGCCAGCAGCTTAGCGGACGGCGGGGTTAACTACGAGCAGTACTTC. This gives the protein CASSLADGGVNYEQYF.

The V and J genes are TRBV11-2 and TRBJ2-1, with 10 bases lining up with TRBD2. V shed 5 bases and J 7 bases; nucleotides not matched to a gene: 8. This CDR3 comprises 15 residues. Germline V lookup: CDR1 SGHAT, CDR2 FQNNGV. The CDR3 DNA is TGTGCCAGCAGCGGGGGACTAGCGTACCGGAATGAGCAGTTCTTC. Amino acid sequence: CASSGGLAYRNEQFF.

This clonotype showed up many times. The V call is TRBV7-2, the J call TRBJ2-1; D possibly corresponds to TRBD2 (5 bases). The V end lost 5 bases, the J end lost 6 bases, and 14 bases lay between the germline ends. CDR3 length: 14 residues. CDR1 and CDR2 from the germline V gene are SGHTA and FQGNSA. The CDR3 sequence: CASSPRRVANEQFF. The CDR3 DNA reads TGTGCCAGCAGCCCCCGGCGGGTCGCCAATGAGCAGTTCTTC.

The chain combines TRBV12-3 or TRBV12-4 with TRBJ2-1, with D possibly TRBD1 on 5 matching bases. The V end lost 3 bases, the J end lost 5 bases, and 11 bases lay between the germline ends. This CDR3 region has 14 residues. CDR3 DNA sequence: TGTGCCAGCAGTTTGGGGCAGGGCGACAATGAGCAGTTCTTC. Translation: CASSLGQGDNEQFF.

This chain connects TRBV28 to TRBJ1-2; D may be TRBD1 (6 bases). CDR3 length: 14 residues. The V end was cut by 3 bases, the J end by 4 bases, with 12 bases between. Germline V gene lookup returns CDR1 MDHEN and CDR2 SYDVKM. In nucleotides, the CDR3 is TGTGCCAGCAGTTTGATTCAGGGGACCTATGGCTACACCTTC. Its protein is CASSLIQGTYGYTF.

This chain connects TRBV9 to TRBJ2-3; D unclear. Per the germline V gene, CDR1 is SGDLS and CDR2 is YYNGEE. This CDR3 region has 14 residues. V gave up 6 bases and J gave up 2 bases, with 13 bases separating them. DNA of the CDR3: TGTGCCAGCACCCCAGCTCCCAACACAGATACGCAGTATTTT. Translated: CASTPAPNTDTQYF.

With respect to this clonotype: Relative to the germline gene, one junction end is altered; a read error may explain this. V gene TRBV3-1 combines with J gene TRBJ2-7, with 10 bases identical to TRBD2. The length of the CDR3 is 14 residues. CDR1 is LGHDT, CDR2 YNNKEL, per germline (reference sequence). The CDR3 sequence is CPSSLGTSAYEQYF. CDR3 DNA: TGTCCCAGCAGTCTCGGGACTAGCGCGTACGAGCAGTACTTC.

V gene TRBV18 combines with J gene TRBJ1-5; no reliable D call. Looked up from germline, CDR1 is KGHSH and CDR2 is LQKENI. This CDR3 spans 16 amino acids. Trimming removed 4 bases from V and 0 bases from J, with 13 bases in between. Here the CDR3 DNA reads TGTGCCAGCTCACTATATATCACAGATAGCAATCAGCCCCAGCATTTT. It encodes CASSLYITDSNQPQHF.